This TCR beta chain comes out of a study of blood T cell repertoires in COVID-19. The V segment lost 6 bases and the J segment 5 bases; nucleotides outside the gene matches: 12. Germline assignment: CDR1 SNHLY and CDR2 FYNNEI. The CDR3 runs 16 residues. Clones were read by immunoSEQ multiplex PCR, and TCRdb kept only the in-frame ones, dropping some. The repertoire holds about 180,000 clones, approximately 90% seen once, with 2.5% to 3.5% in the top ten. The sequence came from a woman in her 30s with active or convalescent COVID-19. What was sequenced was peripheral blood. The chain has TRBV2 and TRBJ2-3, with 9 bases aligning to TRBD1. As DNA, the CDR3 is TGTGCCAGCAGGCCGGGACAGGGTTTTTTAGAAGATACGCAGTATTTT. This codes for CASRPGQGFLEDTQYF.